The clone carrying this T cell receptor beta chain was picked up a small number of times. The antigen is not known. RNA transcripts provided the source from which TCR beta CDR3 regions were amplified. First-round RT-PCR with HTBI primers amplified the TCR CDR3 region. TCRdb redid the calling of the multiplex PCR reads with MiXCR, one entry per CDR3 protein. The top ten clones hold roughly 15% of a sample with 250,000 to 300,000 distinct CDR3 sequences, roughly 14% of them seen once. This sample is drawn from a study of T cells in Graves' hyperthyroidism and ophthalmopathy. Study-wide results and limits: Most thyroid clonotypes that were expanded above 0.001 also turned up in blood. Before onset, ophthalmopathy was predicted by the model a median roughly 6.8 months earlier.

The receptor's source is a woman in her forties with Graves' hyperthyroidism that later progressed to Graves' ophthalmopathy. Material for sequencing was blood.

The CDR3 loop is CASSLSGANYGYTF. The CDR3 DNA follows: TGTGCCAGCAGTTTATCGGGGGCGAACTATGGCTACACCTTC. The chain links TRBV28 to TRBJ1-2; a possible D gene is TRBD1 (6 bases). Per germline, CDR1 MDHEN and CDR2 SYDVKM. This CDR3 is built from 14 residues. Trimming left V 1 base short and J 2 bases short, with 8 bases between.